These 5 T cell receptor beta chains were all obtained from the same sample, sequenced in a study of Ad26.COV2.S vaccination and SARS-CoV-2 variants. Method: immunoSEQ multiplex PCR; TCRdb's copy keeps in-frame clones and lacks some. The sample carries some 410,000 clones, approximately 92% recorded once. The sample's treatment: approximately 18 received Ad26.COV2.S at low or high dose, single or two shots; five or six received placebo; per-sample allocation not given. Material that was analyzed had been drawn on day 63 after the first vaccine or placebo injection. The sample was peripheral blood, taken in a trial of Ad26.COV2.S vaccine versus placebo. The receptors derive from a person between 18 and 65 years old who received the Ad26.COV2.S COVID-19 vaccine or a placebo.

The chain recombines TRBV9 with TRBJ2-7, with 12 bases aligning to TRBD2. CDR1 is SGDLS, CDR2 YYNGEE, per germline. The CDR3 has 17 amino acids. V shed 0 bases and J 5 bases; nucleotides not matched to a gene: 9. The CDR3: CASSVEDPTSGGHEQYF. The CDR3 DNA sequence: TGTGCCAGCAGCGTAGAGGACCCGACTAGCGGGGGCCACGAGCAGTACTTC.

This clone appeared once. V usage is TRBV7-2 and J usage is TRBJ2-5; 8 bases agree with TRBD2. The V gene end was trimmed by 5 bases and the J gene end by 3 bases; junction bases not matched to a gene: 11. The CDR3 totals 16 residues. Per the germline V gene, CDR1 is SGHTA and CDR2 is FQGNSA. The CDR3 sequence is CASSPPAVSGKETQYF. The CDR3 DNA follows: TGTGCCAGCAGCCCCCCGGCCGTTAGCGGGAAAGAGACCCAGTACTTC.

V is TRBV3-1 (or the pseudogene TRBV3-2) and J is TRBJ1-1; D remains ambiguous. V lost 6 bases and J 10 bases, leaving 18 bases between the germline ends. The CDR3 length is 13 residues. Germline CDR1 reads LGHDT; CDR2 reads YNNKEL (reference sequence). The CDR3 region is CASSDTGGVRAFF. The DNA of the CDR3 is TGTGCCAGCAGTGACACGGGTGGGGTTCGAGCTTTCTTT.

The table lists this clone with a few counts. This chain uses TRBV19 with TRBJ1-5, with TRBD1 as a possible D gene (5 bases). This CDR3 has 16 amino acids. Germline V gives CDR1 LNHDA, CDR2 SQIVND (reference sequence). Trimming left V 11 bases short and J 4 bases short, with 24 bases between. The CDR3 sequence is CAARRGSHPGNQPQHF. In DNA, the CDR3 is TGTGCCGCAAGGAGGGGCAGCCACCCTGGGAATCAGCCCCAGCATTTT.

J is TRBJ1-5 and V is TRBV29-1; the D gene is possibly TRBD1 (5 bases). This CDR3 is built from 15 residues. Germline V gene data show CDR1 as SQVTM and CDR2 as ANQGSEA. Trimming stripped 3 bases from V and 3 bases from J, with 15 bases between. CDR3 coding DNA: TGCAGCGTTGAGGTGGCCGGGACCGACAATCAGCCCCAGCATTTT. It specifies CSVEVAGTDNQPQHF.